This TCR beta chain was documented in a study of T cells after posttransplantation cyclophosphamide. Study-wide points: Donor CD8+ memory clones often dominated recipient blood repertoires at later times. Recipient CMV seropositivity and CMV reactivation strongly tracked TRB clonality. Skin or GI-infiltrating T cells shared few TRB sequences with blood.

This clone was counted once. Its antigen is unknown. Clones were sequenced by immunoSEQ multiplex PCR, and TCRdb holds only the in-frame ones, with some missing. The sample lists more than 20,000 clones, approximately 85% occurring once. The source of this sequence is a woman between 55 and 75 years old with a blood cancer, CMV-positive, and with a related stem cell donor. Sample: PBMCs.

The CDR3 region is CASSPSGRNDNEQFF. The CDR3 DNA reads TGTGCCAGCAGCCCTAGCGGGAGGAACGACAATGAGCAGTTCTTC. V is TRBV11-2 and J is TRBJ2-1, with TRBD2 matching 11 bases. This CDR3 has 15 residues. V was clipped by 5 bases and J by 5 bases; unmatched bases: 5. CDR1 is SGHAT and CDR2 is FQNNGV in the germline V gene.